This T cell receptor beta chain was retrieved from a study of T cell changes during pregnancy in multiple sclerosis (dated by TCRdb to the late 2010s). Notes on the research overall: The study examined how the T cell repertoire changed over the course of pregnancy in women with multiple sclerosis.

Deletion took 4 bases off V and 5 bases off J, with a span of 15 bases between the germline ends. The germline V gene specifies SGHDT as CDR1 and YYEEEE as CDR2. From the cysteine through the phenylalanine, the CDR3 covers 14 amino acids. Here the CDR3 DNA is all that survives: 42 bases in frame from base 1. Comment on this clone: It lacks a known antigen. Base qualities are not recorded, but no much larger clone differs from it by a single base.

Library construction relied on the immunoSEQ multiplex PCR assay. As stored in TCRdb, this immuneACCESS dataset retains in-frame rearrangements with V and J assigned. A fraction of the clones does not appear; measured against another copy, unresolved V genes explain less than half of the discrepancy, and the remainder lacks a known reason. The sample includes about 40,000 clones, with about 92% observed a single time. The ten largest clones represent more than 5% of the sample. This sequence uses TRBV5-6 and TRBJ2-5; TRBD1 is possibly the D segment (6 matching bases). The receptor comes from a female donor with multiple sclerosis, enrolled in a pregnancy study. The material was CD8+ T cells from peripheral blood mononuclear cells, obtained in the third trimester of pregnancy. The CDR3 reads as follows: CASSPRTALETQYF. The DNA is as follows: TGTGCCAGCAGCCCTAGGACAGCTCTGGAGACCCAGTACTTC.